This T cell receptor (beta chain) derives from a study of OX40 agonist ivuxolimab in advanced cancers. Study-wide background: Recorded diagnoses for dose-escalation patients were hepatocellular carcinoma, melanoma, renal cell or head and neck cancer. Of the patients, three showed partial responses, one with hepatocellular carcinoma and two with cutaneous melanoma. Study-level results: Dosing at 0.1 to 3.0 mg/kg was accompanied by clonal expansion of CD4+ and CD8+ blood T cells by week 6. Among the lowest peripheral clonal expansion occurred in 0.1-3.0 mg/kg partial responders.

With 6 bases removed from V and 2 bases from J, the gap between germline ends came to 14 bases. This CDR3 has 15 residues. The germline V gene has CDR1 KGHSH and CDR2 LQKENI. Some clones are missing from TCRdb's copy, which holds only in-frame ones; the method was immunoSEQ multiplex PCR. The sample lists more than 65,000 clones; approximately 88% were seen once. On this clone: The antigen is unknown.

This clonotype originated in an adult with an advanced solid tumor such as melanoma, head and neck, liver or kidney cancer. The sequenced sample was CD4+ or CD8+ T cells sorted from blood, obtained in a trial of the OX40 agonist ivuxolimab. The V call is TRBV18, the J call TRBJ2-1; a possible D gene is TRBD1 (6 bases). The CDR3 sequence is CASSLPDRTYNEQFF. The CDR3 nucleotides read TGTGCCAGCTCCCTCCCGGACAGAACCTACAATGAGCAGTTCTTC.